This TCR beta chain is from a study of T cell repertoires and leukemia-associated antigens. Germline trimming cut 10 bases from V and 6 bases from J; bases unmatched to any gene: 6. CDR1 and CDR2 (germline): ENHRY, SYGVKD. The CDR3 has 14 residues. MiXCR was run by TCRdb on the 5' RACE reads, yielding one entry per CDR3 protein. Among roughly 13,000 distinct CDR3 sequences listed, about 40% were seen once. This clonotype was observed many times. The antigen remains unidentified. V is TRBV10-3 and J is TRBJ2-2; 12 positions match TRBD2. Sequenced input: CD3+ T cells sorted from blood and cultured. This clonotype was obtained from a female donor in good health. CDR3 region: CATTSGRGSGELFF. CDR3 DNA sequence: TGTGCCACGACTAGCGGGAGAGGATCCGGGGAGCTGTTTTTT.